These 31 T cell receptor beta chains were all obtained from the same sample, sequenced in a study of shared clonotypes between healthy human individuals. Measured with immunoSEQ multiplex PCR; TCRdb has only the in-frame clones, and not every one. Of about a million clones in the sample, roughly 80% were seen once. The sequenced sample was memory CD4+ T cells sorted from blood. Subset indicated: CD45RA-negative fraction. These receptors were obtained from a young man in good health.

The chain links TRBV4-1 to TRBJ1-1, with D perhaps matching TRBD1 (5 bases). The CDR3 extends over 14 amino acids. V shed 1 base and J shed 8 bases, with 14 bases lying between them. Germline CDR1 MGHRA, CDR2 YSYEKL. The CDR3 sequence is CASSQGTPGVEAFF. In nucleotides, the CDR3 is TGCGCCAGCAGCCAAGGGACGCCGGGGGTCGAAGCTTTCTTT.

This chain joins TRBV5-1 and TRBJ1-4; D unclear. The V and J ends lost 4 bases and 4 bases respectively, with 14 bases between them. CDR1 and CDR2 from the germline V gene are SGHRS and YFSETQ. CDR3 size: 15 residues. In nucleotides, the CDR3 is TGCGCCAGCAGCAAGGACGGGCGGGGTAATGAAAAACTGTTTTTT. It yields the protein CASSKDGRGNEKLFF.

The chain joins TRBV11-2 to TRBJ2-1, with 9 bases identical to TRBD2. The CDR3 has 18 amino acids. Trimming at V came to 2 bases and at J to 0 bases, leaving 8 bases not matched to a gene. Germline CDR1 and CDR2: SGHAT and FQNNGV. The CDR3 region is CASSLFGSGSNSYNEQFF. Written as DNA, the CDR3 is TGTGCCAGCAGCTTATTTGGTAGCGGGAGTAACTCCTACAATGAGCAGTTCTTC.

V is TRBV5-4 and J is TRBJ1-1, with TRBD1 matching over 11 bases. V gave up 5 bases and J gave up 7 bases; unmatched junction bases: 7. The CDR3 extends over 14 amino acids. The germline CDR1 and CDR2 sequences are SGHNT and YYREEE (reference sequence). CDR3 protein: CASRPDRGRFEAFF. The CDR3 coding sequence is TGTGCCAGCAGACCGGACAGGGGGCGGTTTGAAGCTTTCTTT.

The J gene is TRBJ2-7, the V gene TRBV7-9; 7 bases fit TRBD1. CDR1 and CDR2 (germline): SEHNR, FQNEAQ (reference sequence). Trimming removed 5 bases from V and 6 bases from J; junction bases left unmatched: 4. The CDR3 totals 12 residues. The CDR3 DNA reads TGTGCCAGCAGCCGAGGGACAGCCGAGCAGTACTTC. This translates into CASSRGTAEQYF.

This clone was recorded only once. This sample includes further DNA sequences coding for the same CDR3. The chain recombines TRBV5-1 with TRBJ1-5; D unresolved. Germline V gene lookup returns CDR1 SGHRS and CDR2 YFSETQ. V lost 2 bases and J lost 2, with 11 bases in between. CDR3 length: 15 residues. DNA for the CDR3: TGCGCCAGCAGCTTAGAGGGCGCGGGCAATCAGCCCCAGCATTTT. Translating gives CASSLEGAGNQPQHF.

This clone was seen a few times. The V call is TRBV28, the J call TRBJ1-2; 8 nucleotides match TRBD1. Germline trimming cut 5 bases from V and 2 bases from J; bases unmatched to any gene: 7. CDR1 MDHEN and CDR2 SYDVKM come from the germline V gene. This CDR3 comprises 15 residues. The CDR3 DNA sequence: TGTGCCAGCAGTCCTGTGGACAGGGAGAACTATGGCTACACCTTC. Translation: CASSPVDRENYGYTF.

The rearrangement uses TRBV19 and TRBJ1-1; 7 positions agree with TRBD1. Per germline, CDR1 LNHDA and CDR2 SQIVND (reference sequence). V dropped 6 bases and J dropped 4; count of bases not matched to a gene: 8. This CDR3 spans 14 amino acids. CDR3 nucleotides: TGTGCCAGTAGAGTAACAGGGGTGAGCACTGAAGCTTTCTTT. This encodes CASRVTGVSTEAFF.

The chain uses TRBV4-1 and TRBJ1-4; 9 bases line up with TRBD1. The germline CDR1 and CDR2 sequences are MGHRA and YSYEKL. Losses at the gene ends were 5 bases for V and 6 bases for J; bases not matched to a gene: 7. The length of the CDR3 is 15 residues. In DNA, the CDR3 is TGCGCCAGCAGCTCCGGACAGGGGCCATATGAAAAACTGTTTTTT. Residues: CASSSGQGPYEKLFF.

The gene calls are TRBV4-3 and TRBJ2-7; D may match TRBD1 or TRBD2 (5 bases each). There are 14 residues in the CDR3. Germline values: CDR1 LGHNA, CDR2 YSLEER. Trimming left V 1 base short and J 6 bases short, with 13 bases between. CDR3 sequence reads: CASSQGGSSAEQYF. CDR3 bases: TGCGCCAGCAGCCAAGGGGGGTCGAGCGCCGAGCAGTACTTC.

The V and J genes are TRBV9 and TRBJ2-1; D may be TRBD1 or TRBD2 (5 bases each). The CDR3 is 13 residues long. The ends were cut back, 5 bases at V and 7 bases at J, with 13 bases in the middle. The germline V gene has CDR1 SGDLS and CDR2 YYNGEE. For the CDR3, the DNA is TGTGCCAGCAGTCGACTGGGGGAGAATGAGCAGTTCTTC. Its translation: CASSRLGENEQFF.

This rearrangement joins TRBV29-1 to TRBJ2-7; the match to TRBD1 covers 11 bases. The germline CDR1 and CDR2 sequences are SQVTM and ANQGSEA. The trim removed 1 base at V and 6 bases at J, leaving 2 bases unmatched. This CDR3 spans 13 amino acids. This chain's CDR3 is CSVEGTGGLEQYF. The CDR3, as DNA: TGCAGCGTTGAAGGGACAGGGGGCCTCGAGCAGTACTTC.

This clone occurred once. The gene calls are TRBV11-3 and TRBJ1-1; perhaps TRBD1 as D (5 bases). Deletions cut 3 bases from V and 3 bases from J, with 8 bases between. In germline, CDR1 is SGHNT, CDR2 YENEEA. The CDR3 totals 13 residues. CDR3 sequence reads: CASSFGGDTEAFF. For the CDR3, the DNA is TGTGCCAGCAGCTTCGGGGGGGACACTGAAGCTTTCTTT.

CDR3 sequence reads: CASGMGQENNQPQHF. The CDR3 nucleotides read TGTGCCAGCGGAATGGGACAGGAAAACAATCAGCCCCAGCATTTT. The chain couples TRBV9 to TRBJ1-5; 8 nucleotides agree with TRBD1. The CDR3 consists of 15 residues. The germline gives CDR1 SGDLS, CDR2 YYNGEE. Losses at the gene ends were 7 bases for V and 3 bases for J; bases not matched to a gene: 9.

There are many counts of this clone. The chain uses TRBV7-2 and TRBJ2-2; D is possibly TRBD1 (6 bases). The CDR3 runs to 15 residues. V was cut by 4 bases and J by 3 bases, with 12 bases left in between. Germline CDR1 SGHTA, CDR2 FQGNSA. The CDR3 nucleotides read TGTGCCAGCAGCTCCTGGGCAGGGGACACCGGGGAGCTGTTTTTT. Translated, it gives CASSSWAGDTGELFF.

The gene calls are TRBV6-6 and TRBJ2-5, with D perhaps assigned TRBD1 or TRBD2 (6 bases each). The CDR3 sequence is 15 residues long. Germline assignment: CDR1 MNHNY and CDR2 SVGAGI (reference sequence). Deletions cut 6 bases from V and 5 bases from J, with 19 bases between. CDR3 protein: CASSRSRGAEETQYF. CDR3 sequence (DNA): TGTGCCAGCAGCCGCTCTAGGGGGGCCGAGGAGACCCAGTACTTC.

This chain connects TRBV2 to TRBJ1-3, with a weak D call TRBD1 (6 bases). Between the trimmed V and J ends, which lost 5 bases and 7 bases, there was a span of 15 bases. Germline V gene data show CDR1 as SNHLY and CDR2 as FYNNEI. The CDR3 has 14 residues. The CDR3 sequence is CASSREGQGNTIYF. The CDR3 nucleotides are TGTGCCAGCAGTCGGGAAGGGCAGGGGAACACCATATATTTT. The whole variable domain, filled in from reference TRBV2 and TRBJ1-3, reads EPEVTQTPSHQVTQMGQEVILRCVPISNHLYFYWYRQILGQKVEFLVSFYNNEISEKSEIFDDQFSVERPDGSNFTLKIRSTKLEDSAMYFCASSREGQGNTIYFGEGSWLTVV.

The chain is built from TRBV29-1 and TRBJ2-5, with unresolved D. The CDR3 is 13 residues long. V dropped 5 bases and J dropped 0 bases, with 10 bases sitting between them. Germline lookup yields CDR1 SQVTM and CDR2 ANQGSEA. The CDR3 nucleotides are TGCAGCGTTCGCGGCTCGTACCAAGAGACCCAGTACTTC. It is translated as CSVRGSYQETQYF.

This chain links TRBV6-5 with TRBJ2-7, with TRBD2 as a possible D gene (7 bases). V lost 11 bases, J lost 0 bases, and 14 bases lay in between. This CDR3 comprises 13 residues. Germline V gives CDR1 MNHEY, CDR2 SVGAGI. Here the CDR3 DNA reads TGTGCCGCTAGGGGGACTAACTCCTACGAGCAGTACTTC. Its translation: CAARGTNSYEQYF.

V gene TRBV6-5 combines with J gene TRBJ1-1; D remains unclear. V lost 0 bases to trimming and J lost 3 bases, with 8 bases between them. Germline V CDR1 and CDR2: MNHEY, SVGAGI. The CDR3 runs 14 residues. This CDR3 reads CASSYSTRDTEAFF. The CDR3 nucleotides read TGTGCCAGCAGTTACTCAACCCGGGACACTGAAGCTTTCTTT.

The chain recombines TRBV4-3 with TRBJ1-2; no clear D gene. Deletions cut 0 bases from V and 0 bases from J, with 14 bases between. The CDR3 runs 17 residues. CDR1 is LGHNA and CDR2 is YSLEER in the germline V gene. Written as DNA, the CDR3 is TGCGCCAGCAGCCAAGATAGAGAGAAGAGACCTAACTATGGCTACACCTTC. Translation: CASSQDREKRPNYGYTF.

The V gene is TRBV15, the J gene TRBJ2-7; 10 nucleotides agree with TRBD1. This CDR3 region has 17 residues. Germline V gene data show CDR1 as LNHNV and CDR2 as YYDKDF (reference sequence). V shed 1 base, J shed 3 bases, and the junction held 9 bases outside the gene matches. CDR3 nucleotide sequence: TGTGCCACCAGCAGAGCCGGTGGTAGGACAGGGGGCTACGAGCAGTACTTC. Protein product: CATSRAGGRTGGYEQYF.

This clone appeared once. The rearrangement links TRBV5-6 to TRBJ1-4; D not certain. The CDR3 totals 13 residues. V dropped 5 bases and J dropped 7 bases, with 12 bases sitting between them. The germline CDR1 and CDR2 sequences are SGHDT and YYEEEE. CDR3 loop: CASREVGAEKLFF. The DNA for the CDR3 is TGTGCCAGCAGGGAGGTGGGCGCTGAAAAACTGTTTTTT.

This clone was counted a few times. The rearrangement uses TRBV10-2 and TRBJ2-1; 13 nucleotides align to TRBD2. Looked up from germline, CDR1 is WSHSY and CDR2 is SAAADI. This CDR3 has 20 residues. V was clipped by 7 bases and J by 0 bases; unmatched bases: 15. CDR3 bases: TGCGCCAGCAAGGATAAACTAGCGGGAGGGCCCTTGAGCTCCTACAATGAGCAGTTCTTC. Its protein product is CASKDKLAGGPLSSYNEQFF.

The J gene is TRBJ2-1, the V gene TRBV5-4; the match to TRBD1 covers 10 bases. Germline V gene lookup returns CDR1 SGHNT and CDR2 YYREEE (reference sequence). J gave up 5 bases and V 0 bases, and 5 bases lay outside the gene matches. This CDR3 comprises 16 residues. The DNA of the CDR3 is TGTGCCAGCAGCTTGGGAGGACAGGGGGGAAACAATGAGCAGTTCTTC. Translated: CASSLGGQGGNNEQFF.

This clone showed up just once. The genes are TRBV7-2 and TRBJ2-1, with TRBD2 identical over 9 bases. Losses at the gene ends were 0 bases for V and 9 bases for J; bases not matched to a gene: 9. This CDR3 is built from 16 residues. Germline V gene data show CDR1 as SGHTA and CDR2 as FQGNSA. The CDR3 bases are TGTGCCAGCAGCTTAGCGGTAGCGGGGGTTCGTATTGAGCAGTTCTTC. It translates to CASSLAVAGVRIEQFF. Full variable domain (outside the CDR3, taken from reference TRBV7-2 and TRBJ2-1): GAGVSQSPSNKVTEKGKDVELRCDPISGHTALYWYRQSLGQGLEFLIYFQGNSAPDKSGLPSDRFSAERTGGSVSTLTIQRTQQEDSAVYLCASSLAVAGVRIEQFFGPGTRLTVL.

The gene calls are TRBV25-1 and TRBJ1-2; TRBD1 is a possible D gene (5 bases). The V and J ends lost 8 bases and 4 bases respectively, with 14 bases between them. This CDR3 contains 13 residues. The germline V gene encodes CDR1 MGHDK and CDR2 SYGVNS. This CDR3 is CASGAQGSYGYTF. CDR3 DNA sequence: TGTGCCAGCGGAGCCCAGGGTTCCTATGGCTACACCTTC.

V gene TRBV5-6 combines with J gene TRBJ2-3, with 11 bases lining up with TRBD2. V shed 1 base, J shed 5 bases, and the junction held 9 bases outside the gene matches. The CDR3 spans 17 residues. Germline values: CDR1 SGHDT, CDR2 YYEEEE. In nucleotides, the CDR3 is TGTGCCAGCAGCTTGTTCTTAGCGGGAGGGCCGGTAGATACGCAGTATTTT. It is translated as CASSLFLAGGPVDTQYF. Filled out from reference TRBV5-6 and TRBJ2-3, the complete variable domain reads DAGVTQSPTHLIKTRGQQVTLRCSPKSGHDTVSWYQQALGQGPQFIFQYYEEEERQRGNFPDRFSGHQFPNYSSELNVNALLLGDSALYLCASSLFLAGGPVDTQYFGPGTRLTVL.

Comment on this clone: This sample includes further DNA sequences coding for the same CDR3. The rearrangement joins TRBV5-4 to TRBJ2-5; D not certain. Trimming stripped 0 bases from V and 5 bases from J, with 11 bases between. In germline, CDR1 is SGHNT, CDR2 YYREEE (reference sequence). This CDR3 region has 14 residues. CDR3 loop: CASSLALGQETQYF. CDR3 bases: TGTGCCAGCAGCTTGGCCTTGGGCCAGGAGACCCAGTACTTC.

The chain has TRBV18 and TRBJ2-1, with a tentative D call TRBD1 (5 bases). V was clipped by 0 bases and J by 6 bases, with 12 bases between them. Germline V lookup: CDR1 KGHSH, CDR2 LQKENI. The CDR3 runs 15 residues. The CDR3 nucleotides read TGTGCCAGCTCACCACCACTCGACAGCTCCAATGAGCAGTTCTTC. Translating gives CASSPPLDSSNEQFF. Supplemented by reference TRBV18 and TRBJ2-1, the full variable domain reads NAGVMQNPRHLVRRRGQEARLRCSPMKGHSHVYWYRQLPEEGLKFMVYLQKENIIDESGMPKERFSAEFPKEGPSILRIQQVVRGDSAAYFCASSPPLDSSNEQFFGPGTRLTVL.

In regard to this clone: This specimen includes other DNA sequences encoding the same CDR3. This chain uses TRBV7-9 with TRBJ2-2; D possibly corresponds to TRBD2 (5 bases). The germline gives CDR1 SEHNR, CDR2 FQNEAQ (reference sequence). V lost 5 bases to trimming and J lost 5 bases, with 9 bases between them. The CDR3 consists of 13 residues. The chain's CDR3 is CASSLGGTGELFF. The DNA for the CDR3 is TGTGCCAGCAGCCTGGGCGGGACCGGGGAGCTGTTTTTT.